This TCR beta chain was captured in a study of shared clonotypes between healthy human individuals. In this sample, this clone turned up many times. What it binds is unknown. It was across several immunoSEQ plates that each subset's genomic DNA was evenly split. The authors' processing: Junction-only sequences produced by ImmunoSEQ had no quality scores, so filtering differed. Sequenced by immunoSEQ multiplex PCR; TCRdb stores in-frame clones only, minus some. That table furnishes V, J and clone size, whereas the DNA furnished D and trimming. The sample shows approximately 1.1 million clones, approximately 78% of them seen only once. The CDR3 length is 14 residues. Per germline, CDR1 LGHNA and CDR2 YSLEER. Trimming removed 3 bases from V and 3 bases from J, with 8 bases in between. Points from the study as a whole: Clonotypes which were not shared had lower generation probabilities than clonotypes that all four donors shared.

The chain recombines TRBV4-3 with TRBJ2-2; unclear D gene. The sequence was obtained from a man younger than 35 in good health. Some clones in this sample may be carry-over from other donors' samples. The sequencing sample was made of memory CD4+ T cells from PBMCs. Regarding subset: CD45RA-negative fraction. The CDR3 region has the DNA TGCGCCAGCAGCCACGGGCGAGACACCGGGGAGCTGTTTTTT. Its translation: CASSHGRDTGELFF.